The clone carrying this T cell receptor beta chain was picked up a small number of times. Its antigen is currently unknown. The data were obtained in a study of CD8 T cells in ankylosing spondylitis. Regarding the study as a whole: Seemingly characteristic of ankylosing spondylitis blood was a TCR beta motif consisting of fewer than 10 highly homologous variants.

The CDR3 sequence is 12 residues long. The V gene lost 3 bases and the J gene lost 4 bases, with 4 bases spanning the gap. Germline loops: CDR1 WSHSY, CDR2 SAAADI. One entry per CDR3 protein, called by TCRdb with MiXCR from the 5' RACE reads. Of roughly 190,000 distinct CDR3 sequences listed, around 13% are singletons. This clonotype was sampled from a male donor with ankylosing spondylitis or in good health (not recorded which). Source material: blood, either unsorted or a sorted T cell fraction (not recorded which). This chain connects TRBV10-2 to TRBJ2-1; D not resolved. This chain's CDR3 is CASSEMYNEQFF. In nucleotides, the CDR3 is TGCGCCAGCAGTGAAATGTACAATGAGCAGTTCTTC.